The clone carrying this T cell receptor (beta chain) has a handful of counts. The source of the sample is a study of cytomegalovirus exposure and HLA in healthy donors. The CDR3 has 15 amino acids. Trimming shortened V by 0 bases and J by 1 base, and 9 bases separated the two germline ends. Per germline, CDR1 ENHRY and CDR2 SYGVKD. PCR used 60 Vbeta primers and 13 Jbeta primers. TCRdb's table, derived via immunoSEQ multiplex PCR, lists solely in-frame clones and lacks some. Of around 81,000 clones detected, roughly 60% appear once; the ten largest clones hold approximately 5.4%. The rearrangement joins TRBV10-3 to TRBJ1-2; D not resolved. The sample taken for sequencing was PBMCs. The receptor was isolated from a man aged 25-40 years in good health and CMV-seropositive. CDR3 nucleotides: TGTGCCATCAGTGAGTCCACAGAAGTTAACTATGGCTACACCTTC. Its translation: CAISESTEVNYGYTF.